One sample yielded the 10 T cell receptor beta chains listed below, sequenced in a study of CD8+CD57+ T cells in acquired aplastic anemia. Genomic DNA provided the template from which TCR beta VDJ and CDR3 profiles were obtained. Each CDR3 protein is one row after TCRdb ran MiXCR on the reads. The data contain around 150,000 distinct CDR3 sequences, about 50% of them singletons. Sequencing involved patients with CD8+CD57+ cell expansion previously shown by flow cytometry. Sequencing input: sorted CD4+, CD8+, or CD8+CD57+ T cells (not recorded which) from PBMCs. The receptors originated from a human donor with aplastic anemia.

The chain's CDR3 is CASSIGTDNSPLHF. CDR3 bases: TGTGCCAGCAGCATCGGGACGGATAATTCACCCCTCCACTTT. The chain couples TRBV9 to TRBJ1-6; the D gene is possibly TRBD1 (5 bases). V was trimmed by 4 bases and J by 5 bases, leaving 10 bases between them. The CDR3 is 14 amino acids. The germline V gene has CDR1 SGDLS and CDR2 YYNGEE.

Ten or more counts support this clonotype. The chain recombines TRBV7-3 with TRBJ2-6; D is uncertain. The CDR3 totals 15 residues. Trimming removed 3 bases at V and 0 bases at J, with 6 bases between. Germline-derived CDR1 and CDR2 are SGHTA and FQGTGA. Here the CDR3 reads CASSLESSGANVLTF. The DNA for the CDR3 is TGTGCCAGCAGCTTGGAAAGCTCTGGGGCCAACGTCCTGACTTTC.

This clonotype occurred once. The rearrangement joins TRBV7-2 to TRBJ2-3, with a weak D call TRBD2 (5 bases). Germline CDR1 is SGHTA and CDR2 is FQGNSA. The V gene lost 7 bases and the J gene lost 6 bases, with 14 bases spanning the gap. The CDR3 covers 13 residues. This chain's CDR3 is CASIRRGGDTQYF. Written as DNA, the CDR3 is TGTGCCAGCATTCGACGGGGTGGGGATACGCAGTATTTT.

The V call is TRBV19, the J call TRBJ1-2; 8 bases are a match to TRBD1. The CDR3 is 13 amino acids. With V trimmed by 5 bases and J by 8 bases, 7 bases remained unmatched. CDR1 LNHDA and CDR2 SQIVND come from the germline V gene (reference sequence). CDR3 in DNA: TGTGCCAGTAGTCCCCGGGACAGGCCCGGCTACACCTTC. It specifies CASSPRDRPGYTF.

This clonotype was seen only a few times. The chain is built from TRBV10-3 and TRBJ2-3, with 10 bases fitting TRBD2. The CDR3 is 14 residues long. Germline V CDR1 and CDR2: ENHRY, SYGVKD. The V gene end was trimmed by 11 bases and the J gene end by 6 bases; junction bases not matched to a gene: 11. In nucleotides, the CDR3 is TGTGCCCCCGGGGAGCGGGGGGGGGGGGATACGCAGTATTTT. Residues: CAPGERGGGDTQYF.

A word on this clonotype: An end of the junction does not agree with germline; a read error may underlie this. This chain uses TRBV5-1 with TRBJ1-3; no definite D call. Germline CDR1 reads SGHRS; CDR2 reads YFSETQ. The CDR3 sequence is 15 residues long. The DNA of the CDR3 is TGCGCCAACAGCTTGACTGGGTTCTCTGGAAACACCATATATTTT. This encodes CANSLTGFSGNTIYF.

The rearrangement uses TRBV2 and TRBJ2-3; 7 bases fit TRBD2. Germline V gene data show CDR1 as SNHLY and CDR2 as FYNNEI. Trimming removed 5 bases from V and 0 bases from J; junction bases left unmatched: 2. The CDR3 covers 14 residues. The CDR3, as DNA: TGTGCCAGCAGTAGCGGGATTAGCACAGATACGCAGTATTTT. It yields the protein CASSSGISTDTQYF.

This clonotype was recorded once. V usage is TRBV7-6 and J usage is TRBJ2-7; D not certain. This CDR3 has 13 amino acids. CDR1 is SGHVS, CDR2 FNYEAQ, per germline. The V end was cut by 2 bases, the J end by 4 bases, with 9 bases between. DNA of the CDR3: TGTGCCAGCAGCTTAAATGAGGATTACGAGCAGTACTTC. It yields the protein CASSLNEDYEQYF.

This clonotype was counted ten times or more. The J gene is TRBJ2-3, the V gene TRBV9, with 9 bases matching TRBD1. CDR3 length: 14 residues. V was pared by 0 bases and J by 5 bases, with 1 base of the junction left unmatched. Looked up from germline, CDR1 is SGDLS and CDR2 is YYNGEE. The CDR3 spells CASSVVTGGDTQYF. The CDR3 DNA follows: TGTGCCAGCAGCGTAGTGACAGGGGGAGATACGCAGTATTTT. The variable domain in full, with the rest retrieved from reference TRBV9 and TRBJ2-3, is DSGVTQTPKHLITATGQRVTLRCSPRSGDLSVYWYQQSLDQGLQFLIQYYNGEERAKGNILERFSAQQFPDLHSELNLSSLELGDSALYFCASSVVTGGDTQYFGPGTRLTVL.

This clonotype was counted ten times or more. The rearrangement joins TRBV9 to TRBJ2-7; maybe TRBD1 (6 bases). The CDR3 covers 15 residues. Between the trimmed V and J ends, which lost 3 bases and 1 base, there was a span of 14 bases. Germline V lookup: CDR1 SGDLS, CDR2 YYNGEE. CDR3 sequence reads: CASSGGSGASYEQYF. The CDR3 DNA follows: TGTGCCAGCAGCGGTGGTTCAGGGGCTTCCTACGAGCAGTACTTC.